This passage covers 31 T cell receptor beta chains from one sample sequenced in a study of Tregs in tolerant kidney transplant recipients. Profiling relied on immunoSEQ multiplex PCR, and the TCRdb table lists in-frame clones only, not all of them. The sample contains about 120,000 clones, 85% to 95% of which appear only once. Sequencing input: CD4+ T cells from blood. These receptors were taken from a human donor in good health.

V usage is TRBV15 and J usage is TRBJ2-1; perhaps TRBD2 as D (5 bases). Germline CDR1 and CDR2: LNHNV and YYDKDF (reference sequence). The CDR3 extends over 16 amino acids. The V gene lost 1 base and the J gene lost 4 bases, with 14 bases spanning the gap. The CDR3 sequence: CATSRGSFGGYNEQFF. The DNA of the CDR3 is TGTGCCACCAGCAGAGGTTCTTTTGGAGGTTACAATGAGCAGTTCTTC. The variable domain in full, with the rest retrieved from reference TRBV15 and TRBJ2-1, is DAMVIQNPRYQVTQFGKPVTLSCSQTLNHNVMYWYQQKSSQAPKLLFHYYDKDFNNEADTPDNFQSRRPNTSFCFLDIRSPGLGDTAMYLCATSRGSFGGYNEQFFGPGTRLTVL.

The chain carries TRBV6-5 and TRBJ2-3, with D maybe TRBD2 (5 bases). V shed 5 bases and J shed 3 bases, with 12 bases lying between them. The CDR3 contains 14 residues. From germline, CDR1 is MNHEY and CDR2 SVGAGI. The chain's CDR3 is CASSPRGRTDTQYF. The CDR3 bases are TGTGCCAGCAGTCCCAGAGGGCGGACAGATACGCAGTATTTT.

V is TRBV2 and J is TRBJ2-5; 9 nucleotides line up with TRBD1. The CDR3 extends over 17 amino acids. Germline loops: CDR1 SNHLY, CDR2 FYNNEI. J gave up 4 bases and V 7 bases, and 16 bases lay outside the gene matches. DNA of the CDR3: TGTGCCAGCAAGATTGGTTTTGTAGGGACAGGGCGAGAGACCCAGTACTTC. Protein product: CASKIGFVGTGRETQYF.

CDR3 DNA sequence: TGTGCCAGCAGCGTAGCGGGGGCCCCTCAAGAGACCCAGTACTTC. Encoded protein: CASSVAGAPQETQYF. V usage is TRBV9 and J usage is TRBJ2-5; D possibly matches TRBD1 or TRBD2 (6 bases each). Germline loops: CDR1 SGDLS, CDR2 YYNGEE. V lost 0 bases and J lost 2, with 11 bases in between. The CDR3 extends over 15 amino acids.

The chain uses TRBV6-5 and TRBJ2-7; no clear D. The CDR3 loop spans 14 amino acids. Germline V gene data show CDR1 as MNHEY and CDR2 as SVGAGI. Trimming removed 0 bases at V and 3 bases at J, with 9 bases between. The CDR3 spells CASSYSGRYYEQYF. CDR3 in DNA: TGTGCCAGCAGTTACTCAGGCAGGTACTACGAGCAGTACTTC.

The CDR3 reads CASSGREASPLHF. DNA of the CDR3: TGTGCCAGCAGTGGCAGGGAGGCTTCACCCCTCCACTTT. V gene TRBV2 combines with J gene TRBJ1-6; the D gene is possibly TRBD1 (5 bases). This CDR3 is built from 13 residues. CDR1 and CDR2 (germline): SNHLY, FYNNEI. The germline V and J ends were trimmed by 4 bases and 9 bases, with 10 bases remaining between them.

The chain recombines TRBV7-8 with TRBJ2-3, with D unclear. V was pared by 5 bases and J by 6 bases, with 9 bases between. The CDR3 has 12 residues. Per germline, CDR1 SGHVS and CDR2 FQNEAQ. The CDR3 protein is CASSPGGDTQYF. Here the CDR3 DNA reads TGTGCCAGCAGCCCTGGTGGGGATACGCAGTATTTT.

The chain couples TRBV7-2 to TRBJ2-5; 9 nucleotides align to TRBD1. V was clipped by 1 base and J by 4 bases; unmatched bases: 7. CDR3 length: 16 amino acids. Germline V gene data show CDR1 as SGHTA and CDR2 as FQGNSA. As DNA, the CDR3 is TGTGCCAGCAGCTTAGACTTTATGGGACAGGGAGAGACCCAGTACTTC. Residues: CASSLDFMGQGETQYF.

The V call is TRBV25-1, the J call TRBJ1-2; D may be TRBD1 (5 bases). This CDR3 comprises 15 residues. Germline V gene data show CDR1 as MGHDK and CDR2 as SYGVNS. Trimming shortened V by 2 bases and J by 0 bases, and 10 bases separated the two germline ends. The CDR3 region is CASSEQGRANYGYTF. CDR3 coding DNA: TGTGCCAGCAGTGAACAGGGTAGGGCTAACTATGGCTACACCTTC.

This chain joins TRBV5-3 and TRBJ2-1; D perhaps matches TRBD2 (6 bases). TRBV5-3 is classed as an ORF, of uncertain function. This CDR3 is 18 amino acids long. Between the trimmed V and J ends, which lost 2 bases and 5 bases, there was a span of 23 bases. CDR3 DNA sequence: TGTGCCAGAAGCTTCCTGAGGGCCCTAGCGTGCTTAAACAATGAGCAGTTCTTC. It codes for CARSFLRALACLNNEQFF.

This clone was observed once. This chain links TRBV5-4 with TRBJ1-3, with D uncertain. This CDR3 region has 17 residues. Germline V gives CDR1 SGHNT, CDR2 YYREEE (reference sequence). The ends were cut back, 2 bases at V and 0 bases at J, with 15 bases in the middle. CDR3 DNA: TGTGCCAGCAGCTTTGGTCAGCCGGCCAGCTCTGGAAACACCATATATTTT. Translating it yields CASSFGQPASSGNTIYF.

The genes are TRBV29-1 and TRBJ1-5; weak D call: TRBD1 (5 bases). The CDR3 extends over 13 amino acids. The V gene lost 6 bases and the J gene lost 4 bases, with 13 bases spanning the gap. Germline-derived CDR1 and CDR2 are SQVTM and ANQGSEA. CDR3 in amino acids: CSVGDSWNQPQHF. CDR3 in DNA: TGCAGCGTGGGCGACAGCTGGAATCAGCCCCAGCATTTT.

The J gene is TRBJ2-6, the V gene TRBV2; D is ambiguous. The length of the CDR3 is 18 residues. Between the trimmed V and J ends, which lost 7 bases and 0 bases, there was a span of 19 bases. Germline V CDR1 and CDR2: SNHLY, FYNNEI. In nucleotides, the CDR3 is TGTGCCAGCACCTTTGACCTTATTACCAGCTCTGGGGCCAACGTCCTGACTTTC. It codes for CASTFDLITSSGANVLTF.

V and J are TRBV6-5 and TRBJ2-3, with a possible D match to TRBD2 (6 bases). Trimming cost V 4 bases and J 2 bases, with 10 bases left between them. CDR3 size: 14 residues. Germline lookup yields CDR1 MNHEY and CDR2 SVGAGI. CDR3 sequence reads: CASSWASATDTQYF. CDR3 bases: TGTGCCAGCAGTTGGGCTAGCGCCACAGATACGCAGTATTTT.

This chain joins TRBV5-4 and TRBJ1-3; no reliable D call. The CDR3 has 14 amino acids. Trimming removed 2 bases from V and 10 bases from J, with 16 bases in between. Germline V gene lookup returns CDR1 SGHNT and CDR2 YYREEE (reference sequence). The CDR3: CASSFPQKDTTIYF. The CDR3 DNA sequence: TGTGCCAGCAGCTTTCCTCAAAAGGATACAACCATATATTTT.

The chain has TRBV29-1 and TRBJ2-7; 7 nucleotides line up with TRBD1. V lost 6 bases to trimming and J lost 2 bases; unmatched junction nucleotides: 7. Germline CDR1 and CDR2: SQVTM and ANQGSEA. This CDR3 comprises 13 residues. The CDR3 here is CSVAVGGPYEQYF. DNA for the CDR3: TGCAGCGTCGCCGTAGGGGGCCCCTACGAGCAGTACTTC.

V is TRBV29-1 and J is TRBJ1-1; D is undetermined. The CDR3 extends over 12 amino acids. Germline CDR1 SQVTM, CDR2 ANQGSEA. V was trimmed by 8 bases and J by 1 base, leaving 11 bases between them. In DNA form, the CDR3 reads TGCAGCACCCGGGCCCCGAACACTGAAGCTTTCTTT. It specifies CSTRAPNTEAFF.

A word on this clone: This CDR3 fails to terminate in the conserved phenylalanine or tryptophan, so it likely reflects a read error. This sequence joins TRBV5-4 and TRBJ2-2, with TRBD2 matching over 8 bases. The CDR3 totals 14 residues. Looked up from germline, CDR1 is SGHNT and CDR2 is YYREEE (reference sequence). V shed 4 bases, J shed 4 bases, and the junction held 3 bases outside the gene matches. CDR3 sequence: CASSPAGATGELFS. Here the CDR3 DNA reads TGTGCCAGCAGCCCAGCGGGAGCCACCGGGGAGCTGTTTTCT.

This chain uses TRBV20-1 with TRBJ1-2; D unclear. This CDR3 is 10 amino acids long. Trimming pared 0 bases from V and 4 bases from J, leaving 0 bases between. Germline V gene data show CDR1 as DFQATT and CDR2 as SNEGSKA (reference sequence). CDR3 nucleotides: TGCAGTGCTAGAGACTATGGCTACACCTTC. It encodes CSARDYGYTF.

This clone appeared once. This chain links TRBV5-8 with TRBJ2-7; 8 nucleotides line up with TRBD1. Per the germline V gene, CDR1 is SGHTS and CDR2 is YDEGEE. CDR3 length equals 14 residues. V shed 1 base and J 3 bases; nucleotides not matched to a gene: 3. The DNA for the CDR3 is TGTGCCAGCAGCTTGCGACAGGGGTTCTACGAGCAGTACTTC. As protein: CASSLRQGFYEQYF.

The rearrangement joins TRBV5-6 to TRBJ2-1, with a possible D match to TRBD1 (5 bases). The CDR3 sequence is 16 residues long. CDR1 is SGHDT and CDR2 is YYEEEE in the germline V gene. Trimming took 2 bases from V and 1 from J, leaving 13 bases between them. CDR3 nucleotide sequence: TGTGCCAGCAGCTTAGGATTGGCAGGGTCCTACAATGAGCAGTTCTTC. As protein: CASSLGLAGSYNEQFF. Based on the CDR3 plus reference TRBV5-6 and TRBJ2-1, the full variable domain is DAGVTQSPTHLIKTRGQQVTLRCSPKSGHDTVSWYQQALGQGPQFIFQYYEEEERQRGNFPDRFSGHQFPNYSSELNVNALLLGDSALYLCASSLGLAGSYNEQFFGPGTRLTVL.

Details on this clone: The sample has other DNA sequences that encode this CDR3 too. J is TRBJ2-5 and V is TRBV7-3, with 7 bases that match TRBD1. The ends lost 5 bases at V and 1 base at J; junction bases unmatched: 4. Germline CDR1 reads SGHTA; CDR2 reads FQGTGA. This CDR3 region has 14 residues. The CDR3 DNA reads TGTGCCAGCAGCCCGACAGGGCTCCAAGAGACCCAGTACTTC. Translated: CASSPTGLQETQYF.

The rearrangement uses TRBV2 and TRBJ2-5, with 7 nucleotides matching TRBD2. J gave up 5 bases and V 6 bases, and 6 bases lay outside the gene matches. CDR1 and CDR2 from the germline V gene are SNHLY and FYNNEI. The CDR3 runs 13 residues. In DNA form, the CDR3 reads TGTGCCAGCAGGCGGGGGTGGACGGAGACCCAGTACTTC. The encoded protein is CASRRGWTETQYF.

The CDR3 is CASSLFRIQETQYF. CDR3 DNA sequence: TGCGCCAGCAGCTTATTCAGGATCCAAGAGACCCAGTACTTC. The chain combines TRBV5-1 with TRBJ2-5; no reliable D call. V lost 2 bases to trimming and J lost 1 base, with 9 bases between them. The CDR3 contains 14 residues. Germline CDR1 reads SGHRS; CDR2 reads YFSETQ.

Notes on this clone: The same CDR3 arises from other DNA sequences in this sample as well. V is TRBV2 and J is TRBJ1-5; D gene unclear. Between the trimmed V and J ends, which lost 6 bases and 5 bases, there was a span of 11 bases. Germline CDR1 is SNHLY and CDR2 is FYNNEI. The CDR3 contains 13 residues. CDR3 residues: CASRPRTDQPQHF. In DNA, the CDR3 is TGTGCCAGCAGGCCCCGTACTGATCAGCCCCAGCATTTT.

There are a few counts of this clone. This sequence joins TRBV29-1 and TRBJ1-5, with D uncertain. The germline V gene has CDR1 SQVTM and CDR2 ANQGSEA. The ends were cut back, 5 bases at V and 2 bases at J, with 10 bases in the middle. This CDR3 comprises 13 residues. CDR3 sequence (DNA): TGCAGCGTTAAGGACCTGGGCAATCAGCCCCAGCATTTT. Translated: CSVKDLGNQPQHF. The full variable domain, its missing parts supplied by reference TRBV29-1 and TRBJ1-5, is SAVISQKPSRDICQRGTSLTIQCQVDSQVTMMFWYRQQPGQSLTLIATANQGSEATYESGFVIDKFPISRPNLTFSTLTVSNMSPEDSSIYLCSVKDLGNQPQHFGDGTRLSIL.

The CDR3 spells CASSFEKQGGGYEQYF. CDR3 DNA: TGTGCCAGCAGCTTCGAGAAACAGGGAGGAGGCTACGAGCAGTACTTC. The V and J genes are TRBV7-8 and TRBJ2-7; D is possibly TRBD1 or TRBD2 (6 bases each). The CDR3 covers 16 residues. Looked up from germline, CDR1 is SGHVS and CDR2 is FQNEAQ. Trimming shortened V by 3 bases and J by 3 bases, and 18 bases separated the two germline ends.

Here the CDR3 reads CASSYSDRGSYEQYF. DNA of the CDR3: TGTGCCAGCAGTTACTCGGACAGGGGGTCTTACGAGCAGTACTTC. The rearrangement joins TRBV6-6 to TRBJ2-7, with TRBD1 matching over 10 bases. This CDR3 is built from 15 residues. V shed 0 bases, J shed 4 bases, and the junction held 3 bases outside the gene matches. Germline CDR1 MNHNY, CDR2 SVGAGI (reference sequence).

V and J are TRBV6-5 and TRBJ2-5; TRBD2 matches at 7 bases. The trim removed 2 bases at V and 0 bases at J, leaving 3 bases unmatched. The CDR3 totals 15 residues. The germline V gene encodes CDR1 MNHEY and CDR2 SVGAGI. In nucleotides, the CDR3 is TGTGCCAGCAGTTACGTCGGGGGGAACCAAGAGACCCAGTACTTC. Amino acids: CASSYVGGNQETQYF.

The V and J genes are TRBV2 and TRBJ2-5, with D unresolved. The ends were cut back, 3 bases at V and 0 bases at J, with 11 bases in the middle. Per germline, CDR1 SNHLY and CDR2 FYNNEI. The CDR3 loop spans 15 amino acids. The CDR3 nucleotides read TGTGCCAGCAGTGACCCTAATTGGTACCAAGAGACCCAGTACTTC. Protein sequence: CASSDPNWYQETQYF.

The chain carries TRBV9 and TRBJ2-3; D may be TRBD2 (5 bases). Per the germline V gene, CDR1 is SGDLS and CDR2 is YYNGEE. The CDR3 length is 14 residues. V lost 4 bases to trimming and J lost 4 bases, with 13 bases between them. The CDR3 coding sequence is TGTGCCAGCAGCTCTAGCCCCTTGCCAGATACGCAGTATTTT. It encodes CASSSSPLPDTQYF.